This TCR beta chain stems from a study of T cell responses to AZD1222 COVID-19 vaccine. The study's findings and limits: The breadth and depth of Spike-specific TCRs increased once two AZD1222 doses had been given. The donor cohort was predominantly white British with a female majority, and clonal diversity may have been underestimated.

This clone came up a few times. The antigen is unknown. Method: immunoSEQ multiplex PCR; TCRdb's copy keeps in-frame clones and lacks some. The table has 140,000 to 150,000 clones, roughly 85% seen once. The V and J ends lost 4 bases and 0 bases respectively, with 13 bases between them. The CDR3 runs 16 residues. Per germline, CDR1 SGHRS and CDR2 YFSETQ. The receptor was isolated from an adult in good health. This sequence joins TRBV5-1 and TRBJ1-4, with D possibly TRBD1 on 6 matching bases. The sample here was peripheral blood, taken on day 0 of AZD1222 vaccination. The CDR3 DNA sequence: TGCGCCAGCAGCCCGAGGGGGGCTCCAACTAATGAAAAACTGTTTTTT. Residues: CASSPRGAPTNEKLFF. The full variable domain, rest sourced from reference TRBV5-1 and TRBJ1-4, is KAGVTQTPRYLIKTRGQQVTLSCSPISGHRSVSWYQQTPGQGLQFLFEYFSETQRNKGNFPGRFSGRQFSNSRSEMNVSTLELGDSALYLCASSPRGAPTNEKLFFGSGTQLSVL.